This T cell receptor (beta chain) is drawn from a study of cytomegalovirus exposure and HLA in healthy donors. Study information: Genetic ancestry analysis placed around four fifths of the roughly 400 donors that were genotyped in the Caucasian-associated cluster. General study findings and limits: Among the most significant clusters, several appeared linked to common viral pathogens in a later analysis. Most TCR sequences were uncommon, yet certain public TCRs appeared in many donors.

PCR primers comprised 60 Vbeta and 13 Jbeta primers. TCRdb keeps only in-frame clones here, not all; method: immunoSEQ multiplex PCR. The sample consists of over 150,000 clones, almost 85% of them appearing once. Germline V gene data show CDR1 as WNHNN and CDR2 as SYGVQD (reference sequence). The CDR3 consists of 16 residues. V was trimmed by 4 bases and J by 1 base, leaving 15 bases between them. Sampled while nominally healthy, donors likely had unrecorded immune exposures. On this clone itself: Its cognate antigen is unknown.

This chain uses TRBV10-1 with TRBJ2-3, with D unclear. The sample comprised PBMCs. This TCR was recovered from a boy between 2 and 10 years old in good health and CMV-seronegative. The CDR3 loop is CASSGLSPSGTDTQYF. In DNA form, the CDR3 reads TGCGCCAGCAGTGGGTTGTCCCCCAGTGGCACAGATACGCAGTATTTT.